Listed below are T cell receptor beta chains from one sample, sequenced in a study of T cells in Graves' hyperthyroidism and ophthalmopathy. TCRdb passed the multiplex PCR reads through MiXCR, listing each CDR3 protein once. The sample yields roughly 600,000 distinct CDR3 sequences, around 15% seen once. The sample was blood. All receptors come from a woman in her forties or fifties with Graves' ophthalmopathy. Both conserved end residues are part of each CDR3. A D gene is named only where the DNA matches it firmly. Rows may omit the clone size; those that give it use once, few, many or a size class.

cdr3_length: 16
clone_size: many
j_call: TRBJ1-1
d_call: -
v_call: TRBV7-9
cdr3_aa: CASSPSAAGIDTEAFF
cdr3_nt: TGTGCCAGCAGTCCCTCAGCCGCAGGGATCGACACTGAAGCTTTCTTT

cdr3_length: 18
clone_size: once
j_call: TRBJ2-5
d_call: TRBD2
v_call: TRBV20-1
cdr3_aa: CSARGQGKREGPGETQYF
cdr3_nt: TGCAGTGCTAGAGGGCAGGGAAAGCGGGAGGGCCCTGGGGAGACCCAGTACTTC

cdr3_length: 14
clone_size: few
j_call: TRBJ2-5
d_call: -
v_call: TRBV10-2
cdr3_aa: CASREISDQETQYF
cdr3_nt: TGCGCCAGCAGGGAAATTAGCGACCAAGAGACCCAGTACTTC

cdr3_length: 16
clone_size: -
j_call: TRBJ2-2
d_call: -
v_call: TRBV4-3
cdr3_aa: CASSQDEGANTGELFF
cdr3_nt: TGCGCCAGCAGCCAAGATGAGGGGGCGAACACCGGGGAGCTGTTTTTT

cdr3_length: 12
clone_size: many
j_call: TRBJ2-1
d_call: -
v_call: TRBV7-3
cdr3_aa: CASSLMGGKQFF
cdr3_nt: TGTGCCAGCAGCTTAATGGGCGGAAAGCAGTTCTTC

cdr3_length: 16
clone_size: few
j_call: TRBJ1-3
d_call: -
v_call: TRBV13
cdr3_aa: CASSPPEAASGNTIYF
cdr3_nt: TGTGCCAGCAGCCCGCCCGAGGCCGCCTCTGGAAACACCATATATTTT

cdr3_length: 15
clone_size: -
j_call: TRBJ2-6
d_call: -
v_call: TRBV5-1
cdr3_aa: CASSLRDSGANVLTF
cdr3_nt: TGCGCCAGCAGTTTACGGGACTCTGGGGCCAACGTCCTGACTTTC

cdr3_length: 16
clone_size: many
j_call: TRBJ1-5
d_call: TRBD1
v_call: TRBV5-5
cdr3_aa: CASSRTGRVGNQPQHF
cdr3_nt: TGTGCCAGCAGCCGGACAGGGAGGGTCGGCAATCAGCCCCAGCATTTT

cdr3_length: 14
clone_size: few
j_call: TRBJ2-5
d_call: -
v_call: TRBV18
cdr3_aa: CASSPVEGQETQYF
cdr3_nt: TGTGCCAGCTCACCCGTTGAAGGGCAAGAGACCCAGTACTTC

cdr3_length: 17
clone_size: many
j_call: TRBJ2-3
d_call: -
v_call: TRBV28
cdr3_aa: CASSTPGHNDFTDTQYF
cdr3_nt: TGTGCCAGCAGTACCCCGGGACACAACGATTTCACAGATACGCAGTATTTT

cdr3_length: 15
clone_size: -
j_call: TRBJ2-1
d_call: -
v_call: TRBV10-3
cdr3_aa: CAISDGENKGNEQFF
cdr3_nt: TGTGCCATCAGTGACGGAGAAAACAAGGGCAATGAGCAGTTCTTC

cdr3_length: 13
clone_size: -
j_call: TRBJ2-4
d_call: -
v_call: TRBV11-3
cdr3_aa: CASSSPFSDIQYF
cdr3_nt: TGTGCCAGCAGCTCCCCCTTCTCCGACATTCAGTACTTC

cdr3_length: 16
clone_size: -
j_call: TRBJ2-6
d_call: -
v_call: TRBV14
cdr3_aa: CASSQHYQQGANVLTF
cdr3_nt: TGTGCCAGCAGCCAACACTACCAACAAGGGGCCAACGTCCTGACTTTC

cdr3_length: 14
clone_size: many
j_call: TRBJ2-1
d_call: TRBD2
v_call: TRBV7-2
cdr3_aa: CASSLDGTRGEQFF
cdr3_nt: TGTGCCAGCAGCTTAGACGGGACTAGAGGTGAGCAGTTCTTC

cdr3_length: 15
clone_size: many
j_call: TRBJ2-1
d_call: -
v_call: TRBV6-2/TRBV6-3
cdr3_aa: CASRRRREHINEQFF
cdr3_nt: TGTGCCAGCAGGCGACGCCGGGAGCACATCAATGAGCAGTTCTTC

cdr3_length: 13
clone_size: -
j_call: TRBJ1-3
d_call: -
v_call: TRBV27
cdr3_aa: CASSYRVGNTIYF
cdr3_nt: TGTGCCAGCAGTTACAGGGTTGGAAACACCATATATTTT

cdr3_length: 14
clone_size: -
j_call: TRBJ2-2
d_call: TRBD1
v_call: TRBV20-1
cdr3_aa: CSARPLTGPGELFF
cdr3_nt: TGCAGTGCTAGGCCCCTGACAGGGCCCGGGGAGCTGTTTTTT

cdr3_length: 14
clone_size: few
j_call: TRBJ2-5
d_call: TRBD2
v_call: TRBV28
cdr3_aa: CASSPPRLAGPQNF
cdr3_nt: TGTGCCAGCAGCCCCCCCCGACTAGCGGGCCCCCAGAACTTC

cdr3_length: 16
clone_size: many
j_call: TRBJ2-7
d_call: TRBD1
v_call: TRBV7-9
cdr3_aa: CASSIAAGTASYEQYF
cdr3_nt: TGTGCCAGCAGCATAGCCGCCGGGACAGCCTCCTACGAGCAGTACTTC

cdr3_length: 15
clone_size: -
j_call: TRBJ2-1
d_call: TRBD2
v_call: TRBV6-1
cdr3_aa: CASTEGRGSYNEQFF
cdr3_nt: TGTGCCAGCACCGAGGGGAGGGGCTCCTACAATGAGCAGTTCTTC

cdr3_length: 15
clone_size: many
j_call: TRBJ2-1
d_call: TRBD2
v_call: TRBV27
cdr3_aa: CASKVSSGRAREQFF
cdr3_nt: TGTGCCAGTAAGGTCTCGAGCGGGAGGGCCCGGGAGCAGTTCTTC

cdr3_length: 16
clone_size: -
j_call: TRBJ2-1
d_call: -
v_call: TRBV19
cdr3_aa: CASSISAGRGHNEQFF
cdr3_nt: TGTGCCAGTAGTATAAGTGCGGGCCGAGGGCACAATGAGCAGTTCTTC

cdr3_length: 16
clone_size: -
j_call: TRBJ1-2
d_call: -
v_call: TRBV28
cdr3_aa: CASSGGGDRAIYGYTF
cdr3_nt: TGTGCCAGCAGTGGGGGCGGAGACCGCGCTATTTATGGCTACACCTTC

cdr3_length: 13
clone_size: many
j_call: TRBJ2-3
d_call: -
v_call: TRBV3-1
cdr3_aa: CASSQDEGDTQYF
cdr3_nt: TGTGCCAGCAGCCAAGATGAGGGAGATACGCAGTATTTT

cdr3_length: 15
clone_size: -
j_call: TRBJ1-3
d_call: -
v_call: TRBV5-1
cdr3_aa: CASSPWSLSGNTIYF
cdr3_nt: TGCGCCAGCAGCCCATGGAGTCTGTCTGGAAACACCATATATTTT

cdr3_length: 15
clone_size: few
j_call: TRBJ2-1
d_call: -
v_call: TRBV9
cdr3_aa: CASSSSAYSYNEQFF
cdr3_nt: TGTGCCAGCAGCTCAAGCGCCTACTCCTACAATGAGCAGTTCTTC

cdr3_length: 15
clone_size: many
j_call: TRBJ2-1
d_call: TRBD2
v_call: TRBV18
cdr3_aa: CASSPFSGTGNEQFF
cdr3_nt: TGTGCCAGCTCACCGTTTAGCGGGACTGGCAATGAGCAGTTCTTC

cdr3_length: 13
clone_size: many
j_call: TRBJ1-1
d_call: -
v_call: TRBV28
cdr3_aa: CASSVLTAVEAFF
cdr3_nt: TGTGCCAGCAGTGTGTTGACGGCAGTTGAAGCTTTCTTT

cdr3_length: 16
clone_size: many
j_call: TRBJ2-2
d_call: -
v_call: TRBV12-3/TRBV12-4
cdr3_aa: CASSPGANGDTGELFF
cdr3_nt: TGTGCCAGCAGCCCAGGGGCTAACGGGGACACCGGGGAGCTGTTTTTT

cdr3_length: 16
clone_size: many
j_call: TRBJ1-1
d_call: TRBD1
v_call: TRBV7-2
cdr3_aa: CASSHRQGRGDTEAFF
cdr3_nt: TGTGCCAGCAGTCACCGACAGGGGCGGGGTGACACTGAAGCTTTCTTT

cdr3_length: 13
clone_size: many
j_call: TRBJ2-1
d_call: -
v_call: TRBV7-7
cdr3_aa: CASSYVRGSEQFF
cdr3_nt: TGTGCTAGCAGCTACGTACGGGGCAGTGAGCAGTTCTTC

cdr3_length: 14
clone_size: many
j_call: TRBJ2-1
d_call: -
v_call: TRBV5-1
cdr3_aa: CASSLEGSYNEQFF
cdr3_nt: TGCGCCAGCAGCTTGGAGGGCTCCTACAATGAGCAGTTCTTC

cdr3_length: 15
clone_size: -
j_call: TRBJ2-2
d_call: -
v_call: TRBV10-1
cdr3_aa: CASSIENRNTGELFF
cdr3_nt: TGCGCCAGCAGCATCGAAAACAGGAACACCGGGGAGCTGTTTTTT

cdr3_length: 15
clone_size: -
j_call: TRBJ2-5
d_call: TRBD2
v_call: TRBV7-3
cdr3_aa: CASSLTGGGYETQYF
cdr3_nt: TGTGCCAGCAGCTTAACGGGGGGAGGGTATGAGACCCAGTACTTC

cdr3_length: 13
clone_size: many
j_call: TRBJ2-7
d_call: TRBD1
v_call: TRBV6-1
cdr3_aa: CASSEDREDEQYF
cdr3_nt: TGTGCCAGCAGCGAGGACAGGGAAGACGAGCAGTACTTC

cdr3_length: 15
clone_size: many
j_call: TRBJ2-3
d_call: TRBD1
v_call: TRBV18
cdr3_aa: CASSHKTGTTDTQYF
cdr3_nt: TGTGCCAGCTCACACAAGACAGGGACCACAGATACGCAGTATTTT

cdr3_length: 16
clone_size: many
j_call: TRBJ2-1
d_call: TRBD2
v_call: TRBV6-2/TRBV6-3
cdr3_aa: CASSARLAGGHAEQFF
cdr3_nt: TGTGCCAGCAGTGCCCGACTAGCGGGAGGGCATGCTGAGCAGTTCTTC

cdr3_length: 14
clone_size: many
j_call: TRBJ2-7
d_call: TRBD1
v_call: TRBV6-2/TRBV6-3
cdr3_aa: CASSYRDRGREQYF
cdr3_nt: TGTGCCAGCAGTTACAGGGACAGGGGGCGCGAGCAGTACTTC